The 30 T cell receptor beta chains listed next were all sequenced from one sample in a study of graft-versus-host responses after intestinal transplantation (dated by TCRdb to the early 2020s). Receptor amplification or capture employed the immunoSEQ multiplex PCR assay. Here the immuneACCESS table is served through TCRdb, limited to in-frame sequences with V and J called. Missing clones are a known gap in these copies; in checked studies unresolved V genes cover under half, and the rest lacks a known reason. Across this sample there are around 100,000 clones, with roughly 87% seen only once. The top ten clonotypes cover more than 0.75% of the sample. Reading the label with the study, this specimen's time point is: cells obtained before transplantation from donor or recipient. These TCRs' antigens remain unknown. The specimen comprised unstimulated CD4+ T cells sorted from spleen or lymph node cells, sampled before transplant. All receptors derive from a human donor who was the organ donor for an intestinal transplant.

The chain recombines TRBV4-2 with TRBJ2-1, with TRBD1 identical over 12 bases. CDR1 is LGHNA, CDR2 YNFKEQ, per germline. J gave up 8 bases and V 4 bases, and 18 bases lay outside the gene matches. This CDR3 spans 19 amino acids. CDR3: CASSRIAIITGTGGDEQFF. CDR3 nucleotides: TGTGCCAGCAGCCGGATAGCGATAATAACCGGGACAGGGGGCGATGAGCAGTTCTTC.

The chain combines TRBV6-5 with TRBJ1-2; D not certain. Trimming removed 0 bases from V and 0 bases from J, with 8 bases in between. This CDR3 region has 15 residues. Germline assignment: CDR1 MNHEY and CDR2 SVGAGI. Here the CDR3 reads CASSYSPGTNYGYTF. CDR3 nucleotides: TGTGCCAGCAGTTACTCCCCCGGGACTAACTATGGCTACACCTTC.

This clone was seen a handful of times. The chain combines TRBV19 with TRBJ1-6; D uncertain. The CDR3 spans 12 residues. Germline V lookup: CDR1 LNHDA, CDR2 SQIVND (reference sequence). V lost 9 bases to trimming and J lost 8 bases, with 11 bases between them. CDR3 coding DNA: TGTGCCAGCGGCCGTGGGGATTCACCCCTCCACTTT. Translating gives CASGRGDSPLHF.

This clone occurred a few times. The rearrangement joins TRBV28 to TRBJ1-2; tentatively, D is TRBD1 (5 bases). CDR1 and CDR2 (germline): MDHEN, SYDVKM. The CDR3 totals 13 residues. Trimming pared 7 bases from V and 8 bases from J, leaving 17 bases between. The CDR3 coding sequence is TGTGCCAGCACCCCAGGGCGGGTGGGGGGCTACACCTTC. It translates to CASTPGRVGGYTF.

The chain couples TRBV4-1 to TRBJ1-6; 9 positions agree with TRBD1. This CDR3 region has 18 residues. Germline V gene lookup returns CDR1 MGHRA and CDR2 YSYEKL. V shed 0 bases, J shed 8 bases, and the junction held 11 bases outside the gene matches. The chain's CDR3 is CASSQDRYQGQGYSPLHF. The DNA of the CDR3 is TGCGCCAGCAGCCAAGATCGATATCAGGGACAGGGATATTCACCCCTCCACTTT.

The J gene is TRBJ1-1, the V gene TRBV2, with a tentative D call TRBD1 (6 bases). V dropped 5 bases and J dropped 7 bases, with 11 bases sitting between them. Per the germline V gene, CDR1 is SNHLY and CDR2 is FYNNEI. The CDR3 length is 12 residues. The CDR3, as DNA: TGTGCCAGCAGTAAACAGGGTATTGAAGCTTTCTTT. Translation gives CASSKQGIEAFF.

The chain is built from TRBV6-1 and TRBJ1-6; 7 nucleotides line up with TRBD1. V was pared by 0 bases and J by 4 bases, with 12 bases of the junction left unmatched. The CDR3 totals 19 residues. CDR1 is MNHNS and CDR2 is SASEGT in the germline V gene. The CDR3, as DNA: TGTGCCAGCAGTGAAGCGAGCCCAAGGGACAGCAGATATAATTCACCCCTCCACTTT. It encodes CASSEASPRDSRYNSPLHF.

This rearrangement joins TRBV27 to TRBJ1-5, with D possibly TRBD1 on 6 matching bases. V was shortened by 3 bases and J by 6 bases, with 9 bases between the two germline ends. Germline loops: CDR1 MNHEY, CDR2 SMNVEV (reference sequence). The CDR3 covers 13 residues. Here the CDR3 DNA reads TGTGCCAGCAGTTTCAGGGGCGGTCAGCCCCAGCATTTT. Amino acid sequence: CASSFRGGQPQHF.

V usage is TRBV5-6 and J usage is TRBJ2-1, with D uncertain. Per germline, CDR1 SGHDT and CDR2 YYEEEE. Trimming cost V 7 bases and J 3 bases, with 5 bases left between them. The CDR3 has 11 amino acids. The CDR3 region has the DNA TGTGCCAGCCGGCTCTACAATGAGCAGTTCTTC. Residues: CASRLYNEQFF.

This sequence joins TRBV10-3 and TRBJ1-4, with 7 bases aligning to TRBD1. This CDR3 comprises 17 residues. J was trimmed by 11 bases and V by 2 bases; bases with no gene match: 17. Germline V gene data show CDR1 as ENHRY and CDR2 as SYGVKD. The DNA of the CDR3 is TGTGCCATCAGTGAGGCGCGAGGAACAGGGGAGAGTTCCAAACTGTTTTTT. Amino acid sequence: CAISEARGTGESSKLFF.

The rearrangement uses TRBV27 and TRBJ2-7, with a weak D call TRBD2 (7 bases). This CDR3 is built from 16 residues. Trimming pared 3 bases from V and 0 bases from J, leaving 15 bases between. The germline gives CDR1 MNHEY, CDR2 SMNVEV (reference sequence). This CDR3 is CASSLRGGFLSYEQYF. Written as DNA, the CDR3 is TGTGCCAGCAGTTTGCGCGGGGGCTTCCTCTCCTACGAGCAGTACTTC.

Written as DNA, the CDR3 is TGCGCCAGCACCCAGGGGTCGGGATTCAATCAGCCCCAGCATTTT. Translated, it gives CASTQGSGFNQPQHF. The chain joins TRBV4-1 to TRBJ1-5, with a weak D call TRBD1 (6 bases). This CDR3 has 15 residues. CDR1 is MGHRA and CDR2 is YSYEKL in the germline V gene. The V and J ends lost 7 bases and 3 bases respectively, with 16 bases between them.

This clone was seen only a few times. This sequence joins TRBV7-3 and TRBJ2-2; D not resolved. The CDR3 runs to 14 residues. Germline CDR1 SGHTA, CDR2 FQGTGA. V gave up 3 bases and J gave up 2 bases, with 7 bases separating them. This CDR3 is CASSLNTNTGELFF. The CDR3 bases are TGTGCCAGCAGCTTGAACACCAACACCGGGGAGCTGTTTTTT.

The CDR3 protein is CASSLAGQGVSGNTIYF. The CDR3, as DNA: TGTGCCAGCAGCTTAGCGGGACAGGGGGTCTCTGGAAACACCATATATTTT. This rearrangement joins TRBV7-2 to TRBJ1-3, with 11 bases aligning to TRBD1. The ends lost 0 bases at V and 0 bases at J; junction bases unmatched: 1. Germline-derived CDR1 and CDR2 are SGHTA and FQGNSA. CDR3 size: 17 residues.

This chain joins TRBV4-1 and TRBJ2-6; TRBD2 might be the D (5 bases). Germline V CDR1 and CDR2: MGHRA, YSYEKL. The CDR3 consists of 15 residues. V was pared by 1 base and J by 3 bases, with 7 bases between. CDR3: CASSQVEGGANVLTF. The CDR3 DNA is TGCGCCAGCAGCCAAGTCGAGGGTGGGGCCAACGTCCTGACTTTC.

The chain carries TRBV7-9 and TRBJ1-4; D unresolved. CDR1 is SEHNR and CDR2 is FQNEAQ in the germline V gene (reference sequence). The CDR3 loop spans 13 amino acids. The germline V and J ends were trimmed by 5 bases and 5 bases, with 9 bases remaining between them. The CDR3 DNA follows: TGTGCCAGCAGCCCCCGGGGAAATGAAAAACTGTTTTTT. Protein product: CASSPRGNEKLFF.

The chain combines TRBV6-6 with TRBJ1-2; 8 bases fit TRBD1. The V gene end was trimmed by 6 bases and the J gene end by 1 base; junction bases not matched to a gene: 7. This CDR3 has 15 amino acids. Germline lookup yields CDR1 MNHNY and CDR2 SVGAGI (reference sequence). CDR3 nucleotides: TGTGCCAGCAGCCAAGGACAGGGCTATAACTATGGCTACACCTTC. Translating it yields CASSQGQGYNYGYTF.

The chain recombines TRBV28 with TRBJ2-5, with 10 bases fitting TRBD1. This CDR3 is built from 15 residues. In germline, CDR1 is MDHEN, CDR2 SYDVKM. The J segment lost 5 bases and the V segment lost 4 bases, leaving 7 bases of the junction unmatched. The CDR3 DNA is TGTGCCAGCAGTTCCCCGACAGGGGGCGCGGAGACCCAGTACTTC. Protein: CASSSPTGGAETQYF.

V usage is TRBV11-3 and J usage is TRBJ2-7; D is unclear. The V end lost 4 bases, the J end lost 0 bases, and 10 bases lay between the germline ends. CDR1 is SGHNT, CDR2 YENEEA, per germline. CDR3 length: 14 amino acids. The CDR3 loop reads CASSSRLHSYEQYF. The CDR3 region has the DNA TGTGCCAGCAGCTCCCGGCTCCACTCCTACGAGCAGTACTTC.

The chain employs TRBV11-2 and TRBJ1-4; 8 positions agree with TRBD1. Germline CDR1 SGHAT, CDR2 FQNNGV. The CDR3 consists of 14 residues. V was pared by 3 bases and J by 7 bases, with 4 bases of the junction left unmatched. CDR3 protein: CASSFQGAVEKLFF. The CDR3 coding sequence is TGTGCCAGCAGCTTTCAGGGGGCGGTTGAAAAACTGTTTTTT.

This chain joins TRBV5-1 and TRBJ1-3; 7 bases fit TRBD1. J was trimmed by 1 base and V by 3 bases; bases with no gene match: 4. CDR3 length equals 15 residues. Germline CDR1 and CDR2: SGHRS and YFSETQ. The CDR3 here is CASSSTTGSGNTIYF. CDR3 in DNA: TGCGCCAGCAGCTCAACGACAGGGTCTGGAAACACCATATATTTT.

The chain employs TRBV28 and TRBJ1-2; TRBD1 agrees at 12 bases. This CDR3 spans 14 amino acids. V was clipped by 6 bases and J by 7 bases; unmatched bases: 6. CDR1 MDHEN and CDR2 SYDVKM come from the germline V gene. CDR3 region: CASRGQGADGGYTF. The CDR3, as DNA: TGTGCCAGCAGGGGACAGGGGGCAGACGGTGGCTACACCTTC.

This clone was picked up a small number of times. V is TRBV7-9 and J is TRBJ1-2, with 7 nucleotides matching TRBD1. The CDR3 contains 14 residues. The junction had 3 bases not matched to a gene; V was cut back by 3 bases and J by 2 bases. The germline gives CDR1 SEHNR, CDR2 FQNEAQ (reference sequence). DNA for the CDR3: TGTGCCAGCAGCTTCGGGACAGAGAACTATGGCTACACCTTC. Its translation is CASSFGTENYGYTF. Full variable domain (outside the CDR3, taken from reference TRBV7-9 and TRBJ1-2): DTGVSQNPRHKITKRGQNVTFRCDPISEHNRLYWYRQTLGQGPEFLTYFQNEAQLEKSRLLSDRFSAERPKGSFSTLEIQRTEQGDSAMYLCASSFGTENYGYTFGSGTRLTVV.

The CDR3 here is CASSMNLAEVYNEQFF. As DNA, the CDR3 is TGCGCCAGCAGCATGAATTTAGCGGAGGTCTACAATGAGCAGTTCTTC. The chain couples TRBV5-1 to TRBJ2-1; D possibly corresponds to TRBD2 (6 bases). The germline V and J ends were trimmed by 4 bases and 3 bases, with 17 bases remaining between them. The CDR3 is made up of 16 amino acids. Germline CDR1 is SGHRS and CDR2 is YFSETQ.

V usage is TRBV5-1 and J usage is TRBJ1-2; no firm D call. The CDR3 has 14 residues. Germline CDR1 reads SGHRS; CDR2 reads YFSETQ. V shed 1 base and J shed 0 bases, with 7 bases lying between them. CDR3 in DNA: TGCGCCAGCAGCTTGTATGAAGCTAACTATGGCTACACCTTC. Its protein is CASSLYEANYGYTF.

Of note for this clone: The same CDR3 can be traced to other DNA sequences in this sample. V is TRBV30 and J is TRBJ1-2; possibly TRBD1 for D (5 bases). V lost 1 base and J 2 bases, leaving 8 bases between the germline ends. Germline values: CDR1 GTSNPN, CDR2 SVGIG (reference sequence). The CDR3 is made up of 13 amino acids. The CDR3 spells CAWSAGGNYGYTF. In DNA form, the CDR3 reads TGTGCCTGGAGTGCGGGGGGAAACTATGGCTACACCTTC.

This chain joins TRBV4-1 and TRBJ2-1; 8 nucleotides line up with TRBD1. After removal of 3 bases from V and 5 bases from J, the junction contained 6 bases not matched to a gene. Germline loops: CDR1 MGHRA, CDR2 YSYEKL. CDR3 length: 15 amino acids. CDR3 nucleotide sequence: TGCGCCAGCAGCCACCTTTTGGACAGGGACAATGAGCAGTTCTTC. Translating it yields CASSHLLDRDNEQFF.

The chain recombines TRBV11-2 with TRBJ1-2; D is ambiguous. Germline V CDR1 and CDR2: SGHAT, FQNNGV. Trimming took 1 base from V and 0 from J, leaving 6 bases between them. The CDR3 extends over 14 amino acids. In DNA form, the CDR3 reads TGTGCCAGCAGCTTAGGACTAGCTAACTATGGCTACACCTTC. It is translated as CASSLGLANYGYTF.

J is TRBJ1-6 and V is TRBV11-2; TRBD1 agrees at 10 bases. Germline V CDR1 and CDR2: SGHAT, FQNNGV. The CDR3 is 15 residues long. Trimming removed 5 bases from V and 8 bases from J; junction bases left unmatched: 6. Here the CDR3 DNA reads TGTGCCAGCAGCCAGACAGGGGGCATGTATTCACCCCTCCACTTT. This encodes CASSQTGGMYSPLHF.

This chain links TRBV10-1 with TRBJ2-5; D gene ambiguous. V was trimmed by 3 bases and J by 2 bases, leaving 10 bases between them. CDR1 and CDR2 (germline): WNHNN, SYGVQD (reference sequence). The CDR3 totals 14 residues. In DNA, the CDR3 is TGCGCCAGCAGTGATTCGAGAGGTCAAGAGACCCAGTACTTC. Protein: CASSDSRGQETQYF.